A single sample gave rise to the 8 T cell receptor beta chains below, sequenced in a study of T cell responses to AZD1222 COVID-19 vaccine. Profiled with immunoSEQ multiplex PCR; TCRdb holds only in-frame clones, not every one. The sample has about 130,000 clones; approximately 85% are singletons. Sequencing was performed on peripheral blood, taken on day 0 of MenACWY control vaccination. These receptor sequences come from an adult in good health.

This clone was recorded once. The rearrangement links TRBV5-1 to TRBJ1-3, with D perhaps TRBD1 (5 bases). CDR1 and CDR2 from the germline V gene are SGHRS and YFSETQ. This CDR3 spans 15 amino acids. The ends were cut back, 5 bases at V and 4 bases at J, with 16 bases in the middle. The CDR3 region has the DNA TGCGCCAGCAGTTTGTCAGGGACCTCCGGAAACACCATATATTTT. Protein: CASSLSGTSGNTIYF.

This clone appeared once. The chain's CDR3 is CASSPRVGGNGNQPQHF. In nucleotides, the CDR3 is TGTGCCAGCAGTCCTAGGGTTGGGGGGAACGGCAATCAGCCCCAGCATTTT. The chain is built from TRBV27 and TRBJ1-5; D might be TRBD1 (5 bases). V was pared by 5 bases and J by 2 bases, with 19 bases between. The CDR3 has 17 residues. Per the germline V gene, CDR1 is MNHEY and CDR2 is SMNVEV (reference sequence).

This rearrangement joins TRBV5-1 to TRBJ2-5, with 11 bases identical to TRBD2. Unmatched junction bases numbered 0, after V lost 0 bases and J lost 2 bases. The germline gives CDR1 SGHRS, CDR2 YFSETQ. There are 15 residues in the CDR3. CDR3 sequence (DNA): TGCGCCAGCAGCTTGGGACTAGCGGGGCAAGAGACCCAGTACTTC. Its protein is CASSLGLAGQETQYF.

This chain joins TRBV18 and TRBJ1-1, with 8 nucleotides matching TRBD1. The CDR3 spans 14 residues. The germline gives CDR1 KGHSH, CDR2 LQKENI. Trimming at V came to 3 bases and at J to 3 bases, leaving 3 bases not matched to a gene. The CDR3, as DNA: TGTGCCAGCTCACCCGGGACAGGTTACACTGAAGCTTTCTTT. Translated: CASSPGTGYTEAFF.

This sequence joins TRBV7-8 and TRBJ2-6, with a possible D match to TRBD1 (6 bases). V dropped 6 bases and J dropped 2 bases, with 23 bases sitting between them. The CDR3 sequence is 19 residues long. The germline gives CDR1 SGHVS, CDR2 FQNEAQ. CDR3: CASSANRVISGTGANVLTF. DNA of the CDR3: TGTGCCAGCAGTGCGAACAGGGTGATCTCGGGTACTGGGGCCAACGTCCTGACTTTC.

The J gene is TRBJ2-1, the V gene TRBV11-2, with D perhaps matching TRBD1 (5 bases). This CDR3 is 15 amino acids long. Trimming took 3 bases from V and 0 from J, leaving 9 bases between them. Germline V lookup: CDR1 SGHAT, CDR2 FQNNGV. The CDR3 sequence is CASSFDSSSYNEQFF. The DNA for the CDR3 is TGTGCCAGCAGCTTCGACAGTAGCTCCTACAATGAGCAGTTCTTC.

This clone has only a few counts. This chain connects TRBV28 to TRBJ1-5; D perhaps matches TRBD1 (5 bases). The CDR3 contains 15 residues. Germline CDR1 and CDR2: MDHEN and SYDVKM. V shed 5 bases and J shed 0 bases, with 11 bases lying between them. CDR3: CASSPQTVSNQPQHF. The CDR3, as DNA: TGTGCCAGCAGTCCCCAGACAGTTAGCAATCAGCCCCAGCATTTT.

The chain couples TRBV7-3 to TRBJ2-1, with 9 bases that match TRBD2. In germline, CDR1 is SGHTA, CDR2 FQGTGA. V shed 2 bases and J 9 bases; nucleotides not matched to a gene: 14. The CDR3 sequence is 17 residues long. CDR3 in DNA: TGTGCCAGCAGCTTAGAAAGGGCGGGAGGGCGGTTGGGTGAGCAGTTCTTC. It translates to CASSLERAGGRLGEQFF.